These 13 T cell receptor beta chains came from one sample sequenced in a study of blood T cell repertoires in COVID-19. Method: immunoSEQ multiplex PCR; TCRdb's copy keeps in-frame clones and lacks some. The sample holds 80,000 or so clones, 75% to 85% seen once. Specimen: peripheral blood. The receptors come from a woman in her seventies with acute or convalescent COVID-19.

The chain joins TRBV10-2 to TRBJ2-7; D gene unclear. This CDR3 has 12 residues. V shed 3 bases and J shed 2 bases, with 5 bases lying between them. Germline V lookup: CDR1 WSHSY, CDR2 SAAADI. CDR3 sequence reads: CASSETAYEQYF. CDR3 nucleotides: TGCGCCAGCAGTGAAACTGCCTACGAGCAGTACTTC.

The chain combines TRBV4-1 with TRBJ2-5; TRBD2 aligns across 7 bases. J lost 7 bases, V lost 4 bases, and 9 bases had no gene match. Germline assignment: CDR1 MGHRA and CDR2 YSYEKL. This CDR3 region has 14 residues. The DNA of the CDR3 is TGCGCCAGCAGCCCCCCTCGCGGGGGAGGGACCCAGTACTTC. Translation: CASSPPRGGGTQYF.

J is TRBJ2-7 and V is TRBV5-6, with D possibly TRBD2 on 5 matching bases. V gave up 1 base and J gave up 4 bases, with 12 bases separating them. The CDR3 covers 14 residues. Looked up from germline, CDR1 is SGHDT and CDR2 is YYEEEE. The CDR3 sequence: CASSLSLALYEQYF. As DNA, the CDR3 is TGTGCCAGCAGCTTGAGTCTAGCCTTATACGAGCAGTACTTC. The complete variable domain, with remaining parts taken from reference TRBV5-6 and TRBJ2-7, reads DAGVTQSPTHLIKTRGQQVTLRCSPKSGHDTVSWYQQALGQGPQFIFQYYEEEERQRGNFPDRFSGHQFPNYSSELNVNALLLGDSALYLCASSLSLALYEQYFGPGTRLTVT.

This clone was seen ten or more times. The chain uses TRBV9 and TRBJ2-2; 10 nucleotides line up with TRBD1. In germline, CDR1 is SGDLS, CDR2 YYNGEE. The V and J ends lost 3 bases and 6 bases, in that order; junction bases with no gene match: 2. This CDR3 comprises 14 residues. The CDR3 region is CASSGGTGAGELFF. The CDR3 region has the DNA TGTGCCAGCAGCGGGGGGACAGGGGCCGGGGAGCTGTTTTTT.

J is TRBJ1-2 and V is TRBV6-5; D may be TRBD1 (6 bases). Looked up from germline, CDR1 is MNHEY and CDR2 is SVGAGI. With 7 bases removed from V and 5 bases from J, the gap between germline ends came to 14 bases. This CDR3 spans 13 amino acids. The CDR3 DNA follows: TGTGCCAGCACGGACAGACCCAATTATGGCTACACCTTC. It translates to CASTDRPNYGYTF.

CDR3 amino acids: CASSHLAGGRYF. For the CDR3, the DNA is TGTGCCAGCAGCCATCTAGCGGGGGGTCGGTACTTC. This chain uses TRBV11-2 with TRBJ2-7; 11 bases agree with TRBD2. This CDR3 comprises 12 residues. The germline V gene encodes CDR1 SGHAT and CDR2 FQNNGV. V lost 5 bases, J lost 12 bases, and 6 bases stayed unmatched.

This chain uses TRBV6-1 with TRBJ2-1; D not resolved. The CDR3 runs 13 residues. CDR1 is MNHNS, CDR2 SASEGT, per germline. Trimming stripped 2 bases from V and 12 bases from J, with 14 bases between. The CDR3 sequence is CASSETLAVAQFF. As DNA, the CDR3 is TGTGCCAGCAGTGAAACGTTAGCAGTCGCGCAGTTCTTC.

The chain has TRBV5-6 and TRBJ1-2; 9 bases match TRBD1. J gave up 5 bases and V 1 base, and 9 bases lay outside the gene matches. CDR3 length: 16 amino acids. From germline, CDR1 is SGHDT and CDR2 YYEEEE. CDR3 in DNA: TGTGCCAGCAGCTTGATGTCCGGGACAGGGATTTATGGCTACACCTTC. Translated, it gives CASSLMSGTGIYGYTF.

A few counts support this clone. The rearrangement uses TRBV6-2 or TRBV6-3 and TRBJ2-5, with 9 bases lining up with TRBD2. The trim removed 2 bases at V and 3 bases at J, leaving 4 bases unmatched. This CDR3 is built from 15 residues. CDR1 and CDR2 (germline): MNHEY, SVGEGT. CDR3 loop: CASSYDASGEETQYF. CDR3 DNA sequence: TGTGCCAGCAGTTACGATGCTAGCGGGGAAGAGACCCAGTACTTC.

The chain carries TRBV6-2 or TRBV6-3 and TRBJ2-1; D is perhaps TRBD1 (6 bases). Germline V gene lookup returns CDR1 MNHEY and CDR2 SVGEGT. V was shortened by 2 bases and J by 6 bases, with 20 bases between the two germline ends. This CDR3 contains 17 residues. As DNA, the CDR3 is TGTGCCAGCAGTTACATTCCACAGGGCCCTATTGGCAATGAGCAGTTCTTC. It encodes CASSYIPQGPIGNEQFF.

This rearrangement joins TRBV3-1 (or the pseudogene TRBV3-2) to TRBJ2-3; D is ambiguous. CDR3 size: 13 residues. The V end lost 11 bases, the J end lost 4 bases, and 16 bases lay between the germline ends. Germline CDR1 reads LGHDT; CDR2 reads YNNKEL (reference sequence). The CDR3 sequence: CASNSPPPDTQYF. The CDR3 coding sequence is TGTGCCTCGAATAGTCCCCCCCCAGATACGCAGTATTTT.

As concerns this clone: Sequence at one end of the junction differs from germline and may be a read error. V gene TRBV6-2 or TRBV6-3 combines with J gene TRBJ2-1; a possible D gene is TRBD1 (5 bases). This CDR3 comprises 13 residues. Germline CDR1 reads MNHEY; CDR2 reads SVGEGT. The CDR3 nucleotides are TGTGCCAGCAGTTACAGTCCCAGGGTTGAGCCGTTCTTC. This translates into CASSYSPRVEPFF.

CDR3 in amino acids: CASRVTGGYNEQFF. CDR3 DNA: TGTGCCAGCAGAGTGACAGGGGGTTACAATGAGCAGTTCTTC. The chain is built from TRBV5-4 and TRBJ2-1; TRBD1 matches at 9 bases. V lost 5 bases to trimming and J lost 4 bases; unmatched junction nucleotides: 4. The CDR3 is 14 amino acids. Germline loops: CDR1 SGHNT, CDR2 YYREEE (reference sequence).